This T cell receptor (beta chain) derives from a study of T cells in Graves' hyperthyroidism and ophthalmopathy. Study-level points and caveats: Appearing also in blood were most of the thyroid clonotypes expanded above 0.001. Researchers report that a 13 V-J model separated ophthalmopathy from stable hyperthyroidism.

TCR beta CDR3 region amplification was performed from RNA transcripts. HTBI primers were employed in a first-round RT-PCR of the TCR CDR3. TCRdb fed the multiplex PCR reads into MiXCR, producing one record per CDR3 protein. The repertoire holds about 260,000 distinct CDR3 sequences, approximately 20% seen once, with roughly 60% in the top ten. Investigators excluded patients with uncontrolled infection, other autoimmune disease, pregnancy or lactation. This clonotype was observed at least ten times. Its antigen is unknown. The source is a man aged 25 to 45 with Graves' ophthalmopathy. The sample consisted of blood.

CDR3 in amino acids: CASSPGLVLNEQYF. CDR3 nucleotides: TGTGCCAGCAGCCCGGGACTAGTTTTGAACGAGCAGTACTTC. The genes are TRBV3-1 and TRBJ2-7; 8 nucleotides line up with TRBD2. V trimming: 4 bases; J trimming: 5 bases; junction bases outside the gene matches: 7. Germline V gene data show CDR1 as LGHDT and CDR2 as YNNKEL (reference sequence). This CDR3 is 14 amino acids long.